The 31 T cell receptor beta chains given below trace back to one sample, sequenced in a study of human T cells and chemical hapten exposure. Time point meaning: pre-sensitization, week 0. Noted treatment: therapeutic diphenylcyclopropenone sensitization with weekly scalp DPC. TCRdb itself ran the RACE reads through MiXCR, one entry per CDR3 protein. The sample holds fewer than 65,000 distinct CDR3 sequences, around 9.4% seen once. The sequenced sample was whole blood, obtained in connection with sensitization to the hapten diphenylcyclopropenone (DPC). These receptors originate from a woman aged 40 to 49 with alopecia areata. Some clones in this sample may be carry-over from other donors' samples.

This CDR3 is CASSLAPTDTQYF. CDR3 coding DNA: TGCGCCAGCAGCTTGGCCCCCACAGATACGCAGTATTTT. This chain links TRBV5-1 with TRBJ2-3; D unresolved. Between the trimmed V and J ends, which lost 0 bases and 2 bases, there was a span of 4 bases. The CDR3 covers 13 residues. Germline-derived CDR1 and CDR2 are SGHRS and YFSETQ.

The CDR3, as DNA: TGTGCCAGCAGCTCCTTCACTAGCTTCGGGGAGACCCAGTACTTC. Its protein is CASSSFTSFGETQYF. This chain joins TRBV7-8 and TRBJ2-5, with D possibly TRBD2 on 6 matching bases. Trimming took off 4 bases at V and 5 bases at J, with 17 bases between the two ends. The CDR3 is made up of 15 amino acids. CDR1 is SGHVS, CDR2 FQNEAQ, per germline.

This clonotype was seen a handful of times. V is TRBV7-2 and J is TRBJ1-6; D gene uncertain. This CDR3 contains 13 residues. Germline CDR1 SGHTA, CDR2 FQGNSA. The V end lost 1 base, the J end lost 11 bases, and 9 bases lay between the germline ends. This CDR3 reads CASSLDISTPLHF. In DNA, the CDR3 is TGTGCCAGCAGCTTAGATATCAGCACACCCCTCCACTTT.

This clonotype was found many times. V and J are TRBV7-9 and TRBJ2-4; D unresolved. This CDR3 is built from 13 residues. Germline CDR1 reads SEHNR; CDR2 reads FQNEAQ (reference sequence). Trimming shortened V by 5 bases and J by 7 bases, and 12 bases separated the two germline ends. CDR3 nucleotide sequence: TGTGCCAGCAGCCACGGACGGTCGAACATTCAGTACTTC. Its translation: CASSHGRSNIQYF.

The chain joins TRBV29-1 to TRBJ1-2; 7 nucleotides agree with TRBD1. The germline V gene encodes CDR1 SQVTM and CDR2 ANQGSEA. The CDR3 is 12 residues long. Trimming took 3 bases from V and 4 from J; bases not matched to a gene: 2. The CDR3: CSVETGRYGYTF. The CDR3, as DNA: TGCAGCGTTGAGACAGGGCGCTATGGCTACACCTTC.

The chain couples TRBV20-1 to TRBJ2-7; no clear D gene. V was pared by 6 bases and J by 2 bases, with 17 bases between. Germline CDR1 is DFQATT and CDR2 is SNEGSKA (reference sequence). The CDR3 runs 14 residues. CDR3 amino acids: CSALERTATYEQYF. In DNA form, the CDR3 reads TGCAGTGCCCTTGAACGAACAGCAACCTACGAGCAGTACTTC.

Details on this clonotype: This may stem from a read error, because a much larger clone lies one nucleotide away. CDR3 in amino acids: CAWGLQGDTQYF. The CDR3 DNA follows: TGTGCCTGGGGCTTACAGGGGGATACGCAGTATTTT. The rearrangement uses TRBV30 and TRBJ2-3; 7 bases match TRBD1. This CDR3 spans 12 amino acids. The germline CDR1 and CDR2 sequences are GTSNPN and SVGIG (reference sequence). With 5 bases clipped from V and 6 bases from J, the junction kept 5 bases outside the gene matches.

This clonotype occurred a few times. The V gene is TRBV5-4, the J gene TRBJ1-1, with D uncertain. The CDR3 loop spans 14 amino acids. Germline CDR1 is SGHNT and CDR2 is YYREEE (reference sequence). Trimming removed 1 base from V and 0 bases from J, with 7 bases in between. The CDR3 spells CASSLKDLNTEAFF. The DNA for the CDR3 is TGTGCCAGCAGCTTGAAGGACCTGAACACTGAAGCTTTCTTT. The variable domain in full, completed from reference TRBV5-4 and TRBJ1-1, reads ETGVTQSPTHLIKTRGQQVTLRCSSQSGHNTVSWYQQALGQGPQFIFQYYREEENGRGNFPPRFSGLQFPNYSSELNVNALELDDSALYLCASSLKDLNTEAFFGQGTRLTVV.

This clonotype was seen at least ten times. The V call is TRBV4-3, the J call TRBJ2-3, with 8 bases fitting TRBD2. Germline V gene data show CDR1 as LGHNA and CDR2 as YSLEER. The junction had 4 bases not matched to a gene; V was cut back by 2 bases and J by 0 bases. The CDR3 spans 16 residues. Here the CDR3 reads CASSQYPGGSTDTQYF. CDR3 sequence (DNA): TGCGCCAGCAGCCAATATCCGGGGGGGAGCACAGATACGCAGTATTTT.

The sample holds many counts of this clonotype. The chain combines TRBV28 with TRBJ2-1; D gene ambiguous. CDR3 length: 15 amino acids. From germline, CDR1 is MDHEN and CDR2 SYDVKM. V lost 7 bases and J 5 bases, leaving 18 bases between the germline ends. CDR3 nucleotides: TGTGCCAGCACCCCCGTTTTAGGCGAGGACAATGAGCAGTTCTTC. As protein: CASTPVLGEDNEQFF.

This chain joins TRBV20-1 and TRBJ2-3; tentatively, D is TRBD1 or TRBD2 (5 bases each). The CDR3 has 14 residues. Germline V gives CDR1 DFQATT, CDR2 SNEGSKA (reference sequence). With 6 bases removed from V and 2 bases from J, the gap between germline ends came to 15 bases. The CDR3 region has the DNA TGCAGTGCCAGCACCCGGGGCCCCACAGATACGCAGTATTTT. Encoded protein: CSASTRGPTDTQYF.

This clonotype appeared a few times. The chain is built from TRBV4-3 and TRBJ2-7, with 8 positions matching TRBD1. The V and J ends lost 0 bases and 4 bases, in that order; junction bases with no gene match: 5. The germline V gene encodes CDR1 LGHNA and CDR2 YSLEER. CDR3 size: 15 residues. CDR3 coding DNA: TGCGCCAGCAGCCAAGACACAACAGGGGGTTACGAGCAGTACTTC. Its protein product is CASSQDTTGGYEQYF.

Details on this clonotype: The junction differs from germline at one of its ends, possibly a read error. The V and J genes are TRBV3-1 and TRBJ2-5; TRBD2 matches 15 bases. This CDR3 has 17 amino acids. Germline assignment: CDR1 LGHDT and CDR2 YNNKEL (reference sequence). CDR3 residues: CASSLGLAGGPQETQNF. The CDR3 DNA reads TGTGCCAGCAGCCTGGGACTAGCGGGGGGACCTCAAGAGACCCAGAACTTC.

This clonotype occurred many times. The CDR3 sequence is CASSSAGDRGRTAKNIQYF. CDR3 DNA sequence: TGTGCCAGCAGCTCTGCGGGGGACAGGGGGCGGACGGCCAAAAACATTCAGTACTTC. V is TRBV7-9 and J is TRBJ2-4; 12 bases line up with TRBD1. Trimming removed 4 bases from V and 1 base from J; junction bases left unmatched: 11. From germline, CDR1 is SEHNR and CDR2 FQNEAQ (reference sequence). CDR3 length: 19 residues.

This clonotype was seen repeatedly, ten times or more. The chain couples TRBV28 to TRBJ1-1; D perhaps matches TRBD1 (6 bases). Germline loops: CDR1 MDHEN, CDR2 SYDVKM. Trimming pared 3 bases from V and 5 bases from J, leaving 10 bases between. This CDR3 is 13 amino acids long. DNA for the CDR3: TGTGCCAGCAGTTTCCTTAGGGGGACTGAAGCTTTCTTT. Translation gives CASSFLRGTEAFF.

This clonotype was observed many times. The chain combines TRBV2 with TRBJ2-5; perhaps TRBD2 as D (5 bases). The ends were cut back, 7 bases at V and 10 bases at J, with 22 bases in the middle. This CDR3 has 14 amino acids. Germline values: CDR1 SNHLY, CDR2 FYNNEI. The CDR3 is CASTPPLRGEDQYF. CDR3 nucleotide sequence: TGTGCCAGCACCCCACCTCTCCGGGGAGAAGACCAGTACTTC.

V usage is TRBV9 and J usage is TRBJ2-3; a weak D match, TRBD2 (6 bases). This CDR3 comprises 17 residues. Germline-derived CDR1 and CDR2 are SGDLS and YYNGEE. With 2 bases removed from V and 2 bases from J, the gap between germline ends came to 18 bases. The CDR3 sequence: CASSVAPSSGSTDTQYF. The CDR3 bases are TGTGCCAGCAGCGTGGCTCCGAGTAGCGGTTCCACAGATACGCAGTATTTT.

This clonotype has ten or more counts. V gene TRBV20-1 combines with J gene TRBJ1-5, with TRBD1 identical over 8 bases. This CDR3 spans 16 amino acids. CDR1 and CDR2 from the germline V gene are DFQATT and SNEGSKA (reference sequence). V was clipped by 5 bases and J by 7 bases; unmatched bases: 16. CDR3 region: CSALPSRGPQRQPQHF. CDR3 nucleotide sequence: TGCAGTGCTCTACCCTCCAGGGGGCCCCAACGCCAGCCCCAGCATTTT.

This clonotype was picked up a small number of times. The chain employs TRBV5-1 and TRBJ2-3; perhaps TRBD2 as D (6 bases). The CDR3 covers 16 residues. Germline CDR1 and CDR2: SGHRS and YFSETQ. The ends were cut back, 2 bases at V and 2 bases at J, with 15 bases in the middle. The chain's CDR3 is CASSFRVGGFTDTQYF. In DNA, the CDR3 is TGCGCCAGCAGCTTCCGCGTCGGGGGATTCACAGATACGCAGTATTTT.

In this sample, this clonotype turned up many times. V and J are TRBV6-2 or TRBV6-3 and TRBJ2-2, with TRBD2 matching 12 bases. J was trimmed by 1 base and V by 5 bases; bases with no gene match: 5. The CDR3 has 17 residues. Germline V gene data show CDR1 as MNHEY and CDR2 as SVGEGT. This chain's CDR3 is CASSTSGGLMNTGELFF. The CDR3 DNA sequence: TGTGCCAGCAGTACTAGCGGGGGGCTAATGAACACCGGGGAGCTGTTTTTT.

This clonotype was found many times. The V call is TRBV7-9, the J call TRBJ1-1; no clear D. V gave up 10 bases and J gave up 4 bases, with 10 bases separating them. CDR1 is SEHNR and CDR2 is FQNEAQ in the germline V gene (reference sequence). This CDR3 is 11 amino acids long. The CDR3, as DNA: TGTGCCAACGAAGGTCTCACTGAAGCTTTCTTT. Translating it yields CANEGLTEAFF.

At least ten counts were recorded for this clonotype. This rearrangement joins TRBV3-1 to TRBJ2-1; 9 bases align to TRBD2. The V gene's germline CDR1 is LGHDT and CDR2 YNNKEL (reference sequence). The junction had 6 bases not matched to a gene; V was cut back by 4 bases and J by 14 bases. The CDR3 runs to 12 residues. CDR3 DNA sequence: TGTGCCAGCAGCCTTAGCGGGGGTGGTGAGTTCTTC. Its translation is CASSLSGGGEFF.

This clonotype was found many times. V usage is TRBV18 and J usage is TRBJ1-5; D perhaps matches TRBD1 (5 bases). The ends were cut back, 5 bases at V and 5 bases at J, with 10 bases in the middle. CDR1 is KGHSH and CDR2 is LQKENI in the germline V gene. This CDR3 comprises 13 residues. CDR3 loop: CASSGGFDQPQHF. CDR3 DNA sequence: TGTGCCAGCTCAGGGGGGTTTGATCAGCCCCAGCATTTT.

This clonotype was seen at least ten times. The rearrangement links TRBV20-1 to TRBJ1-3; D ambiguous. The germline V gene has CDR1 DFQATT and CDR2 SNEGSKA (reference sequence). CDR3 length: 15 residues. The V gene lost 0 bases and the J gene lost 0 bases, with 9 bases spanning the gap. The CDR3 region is CSARDWPSSGNTIYF. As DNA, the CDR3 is TGCAGTGCTAGAGATTGGCCGAGCTCTGGAAACACCATATATTTT.

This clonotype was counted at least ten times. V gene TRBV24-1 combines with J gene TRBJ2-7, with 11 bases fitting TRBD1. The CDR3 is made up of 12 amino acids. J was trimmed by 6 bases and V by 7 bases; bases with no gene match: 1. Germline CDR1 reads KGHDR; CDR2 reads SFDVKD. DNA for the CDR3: TGTGCCACCAGGGACAGGGGGCCCGAGCAGTACTTC. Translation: CATRDRGPEQYF.

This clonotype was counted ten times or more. The CDR3 DNA reads TGTGCCAGCAGCCCCCGGGACAGGGCCGTCGAGCAGTACTTC. Translated: CASSPRDRAVEQYF. The J gene is TRBJ2-7, the V gene TRBV11-1, with 9 bases matching TRBD1. CDR1 and CDR2 from the germline V gene are SGHAT and FQDESV (reference sequence). The CDR3 runs to 14 residues. J gave up 6 bases and V 5 bases, and 8 bases lay outside the gene matches.

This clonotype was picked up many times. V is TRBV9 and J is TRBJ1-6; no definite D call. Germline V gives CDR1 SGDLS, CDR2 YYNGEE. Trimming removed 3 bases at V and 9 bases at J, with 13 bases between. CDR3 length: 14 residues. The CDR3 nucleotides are TGTGCCAGCAGCGATGGAGCGGGCGGTTCACCCCTCCACTTT. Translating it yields CASSDGAGGSPLHF.

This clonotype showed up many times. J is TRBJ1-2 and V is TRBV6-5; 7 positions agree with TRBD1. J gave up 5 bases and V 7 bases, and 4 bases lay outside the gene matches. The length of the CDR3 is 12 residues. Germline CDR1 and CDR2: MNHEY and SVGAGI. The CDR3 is CASKQGTYGYTF. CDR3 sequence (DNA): TGTGCCAGCAAACAGGGGACGTATGGCTACACCTTC.

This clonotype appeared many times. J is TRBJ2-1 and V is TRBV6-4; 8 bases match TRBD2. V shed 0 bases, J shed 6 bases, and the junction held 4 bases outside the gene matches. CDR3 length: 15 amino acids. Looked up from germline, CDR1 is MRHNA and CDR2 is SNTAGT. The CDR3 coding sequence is TGTGCCAGCAGTGACTCGGGCGGGGGGTTCAATGAGCAGTTCTTC. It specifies CASSDSGGGFNEQFF.

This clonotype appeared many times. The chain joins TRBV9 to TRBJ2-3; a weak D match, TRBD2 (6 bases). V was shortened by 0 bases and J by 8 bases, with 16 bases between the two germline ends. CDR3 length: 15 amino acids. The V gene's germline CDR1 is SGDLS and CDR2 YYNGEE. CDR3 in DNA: TGTGCCAGCAGCGTAGGCGGAGTGGGACTTCCTACGCAGTATTTT. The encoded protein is CASSVGGVGLPTQYF.

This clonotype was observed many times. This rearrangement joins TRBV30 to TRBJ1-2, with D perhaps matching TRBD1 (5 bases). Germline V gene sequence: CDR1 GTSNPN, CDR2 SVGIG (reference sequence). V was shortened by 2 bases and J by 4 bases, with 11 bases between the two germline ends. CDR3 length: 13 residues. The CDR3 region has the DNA TGTGCCTGGAGTTCCACAGGCATCTATGGCTACACCTTC. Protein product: CAWSSTGIYGYTF.